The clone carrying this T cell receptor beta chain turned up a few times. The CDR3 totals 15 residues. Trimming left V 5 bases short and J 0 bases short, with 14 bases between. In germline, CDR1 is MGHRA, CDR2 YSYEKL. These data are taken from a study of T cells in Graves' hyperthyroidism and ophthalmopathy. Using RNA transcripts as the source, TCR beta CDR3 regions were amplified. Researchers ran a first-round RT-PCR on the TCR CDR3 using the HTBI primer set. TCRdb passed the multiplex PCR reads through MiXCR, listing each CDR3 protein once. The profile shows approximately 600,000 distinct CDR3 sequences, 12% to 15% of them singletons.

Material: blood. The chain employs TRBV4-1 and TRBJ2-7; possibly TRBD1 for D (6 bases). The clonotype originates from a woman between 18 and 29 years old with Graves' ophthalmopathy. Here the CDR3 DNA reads TGCGCCAGCAGCTACCCGGGACAAACCTCCTACGAGCAGTACTTC. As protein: CASSYPGQTSYEQYF.